This T cell receptor (beta chain) originates from a study of blood T cell repertoires in COVID-19. Study context: The United States, Italy and Spain supplied acute and convalescent COVID-19 samples. In each case, the material was cDNA or gDNA derived from T cells, B-cell-depleted T cells, or PBMCs.

The authors' processing: Using reference gene primer amplification, nucleated cell counts were estimated. Only in-frame clones appear in the TCRdb table, and some are missing; sequencing was by immunoSEQ multiplex PCR. D and trimming were read from the DNA, whereas the V and J calls and clone size are those reported in that table. This sample has 65,000 or so clones, with approximately 73% found just once. The source is a woman aged 50 to 65 with active or convalescent COVID-19. Sequenced sample: peripheral blood.

The CDR3 DNA reads as TGTGCCAGCTCACCGGACAGGAGCTCCTACGAGCAGTACTTC. Translation gives CASSPDRSSYEQYF. The gene calls are TRBV18 and TRBJ2-7; 7 bases match TRBD1. The ends lost 3 bases at V and 0 bases at J; junction bases unmatched: 2. The CDR3 sequence is 14 residues long. Germline V gives CDR1 KGHSH, CDR2 LQKENI.